This TCR beta chain comes out of a study of PD-1 blockade in classical Hodgkin lymphoma (dated by TCRdb to about 2020). With regard to the full study: Nivolumab dosing was 3 mg/kg intravenously every 2 weeks, continuing until either disease progression or unacceptable toxicity. A peripheral blood immune signature of response to PD-1 blockade in classical Hodgkin lymphoma was defined using TCR beta sequencing and CyTOF. General conclusions and limits of the study: Diversity was lower in patients who began nivolumab less than 1 year after ASCT, so these patients were left out of later analyses to avoid confounding by immune reconstitution. The study was restricted to a single clinical trial cohort, and the causes of repertoire differences, possibly disease activity or prior therapy, were left undefined. Newly diagnosed patients were reported to have lower baseline TCR diversity than healthy donors, and relapsed/refractory patients were reported to have lower baseline TCR diversity still. Baseline diversity similar to that of newly diagnosed patients was observed in trial patients achieving complete response, whereas significantly lower diversity was observed in partial responders and progressors. By C4D1, a significant rise was seen in CD4+ TCR diversity but not in CD8+ TCR diversity (p=0.0027 vs p=0.16), and the rise was most apparent among complete responders (p=0.02).

The time point label, as the study defines it: cycle 4 day 1 (C4D1), after 6 weeks of nivolumab. Relapse after autologous stem cell transplantation had occurred in all trial patients, and cohorts A, B and C were distinguished by prior brentuximab vedotin exposure. A total of under 70 patients with relapsed/refractory classical Hodgkin lymphoma made up the trial cohort, and each patient's best overall response was complete response, partial response or progressive disease. In the multi-cohort phase II CheckMate 205 trial, trial patients received single-agent nivolumab. An independent review committee assessed best overall response by applying the 2007 International Working Group response criteria. PBMCs from the trial were collected at three points: immediately before nivolumab initiation (C1D1), and during therapy at cycle 2 day 1 and cycle 4 day 1. Peripheral blood was collected in 8 mL Vacutainer Cell Preparation Tubes, from which PBMCs were isolated by centrifugation and then cryopreserved.

At the junction V is shortened by 4 bases and J by 5 bases; bases outside the gene matches: 7. Taken from the germline V gene, the CDR1 and CDR2 loops are SGHDT and YYEEEE. There are 15 amino acids in the CDR3, from cysteine to phenylalanine inclusive. Only CDR3 DNA remains: 45 bases, in frame from the first base. Concerning this clone: Its binding antigen is unknown. No clone much larger than this one lies a single base away; base qualities are absent.

Genomic DNA was extracted with the Qiagen DNeasy kit from unsorted PBMCs and from negatively selected CD4+ and CD8+ fractions. Using primers that anneal to V and J segments, immunoSEQ multiplex PCR amplified the TCR beta CDR3 regions. Amplification bias was minimized using a synthetic immune receptor repertoire, and residual bias was removed computationally after sequencing. The source study handled its data this way. Custom Python scripts were used to quantify repertoire diversity as the Shannon entropy index. Unsorted, CD4+ and CD8+ repertoires were analyzed separately, except for combined analyses in which CD4+ and CD8+ sequences were merged in silico. Clonal expansion was defined as a frequency increase of at least 2-fold after treatment compared with C1D1, and clones undetected at baseline were assigned a pseudocount of 0.5. Clones with 0 or 1 copy at C1D1 were defined as singleton clones, while clones with 2 or more copies were defined as non-singleton clones. Clones expanded in unsorted samples were labelled as CD4+, CD8+ or unknown by matching protein sequences in sorted samples from the same patient. Wilcoxon tests on paired samples were used to test changes in diversity from C1D1 to C4D1. TCRdb provides this immuneACCESS table in a form limited to in-frame rearrangements. Some clones are lacking; in checked studies, under half of them reflect an unresolved V gene, and why the rest are absent is not known. The DNA gave D and trimming, while V, J and clone size come from that table. A total of tens of thousands of clones appear in this sample, roughly 82% of them only once. The top ten clonotypes cover under 20% of the sample.

This clonotype originated in a human donor with classical Hodgkin lymphoma. The material sequenced was peripheral blood mononuclear cells (PBMCs), taken before the fourth cycle of nivolumab. The chain was built from TRBV5-6 and TRBJ1-5, with 9 middle bases fitting TRBD1. The DNA sequence reads TGTGCCAGCAGCGAAAAACAGGGGGCCCATCAGCCCCAGCATTTT. Its translation is CASSEKQGAHQPQHF.